What follows are 7 T cell receptor beta chains derived from one specimen sequenced in a study of shared clonotypes between healthy human individuals. Using immunoSEQ multiplex PCR, the repertoire was profiled, and TCRdb retains in-frame clones only, with some absent. Of roughly 1 million clones in the sample, about 84% were seen once. Material: memory CD4+ T cells from PBMCs. The subset denotes: CD45RA-negative fraction. Every receptor here comes from a man aged 18 to 29 in good health. Some clones in this sample may be carry-over from other donors' samples.

The genes are TRBV5-1 and TRBJ2-5; maybe TRBD2 (6 bases). Germline-derived CDR1 and CDR2 are SGHRS and YFSETQ. With 0 bases removed from V and 0 bases from J, the gap between germline ends came to 12 bases. The CDR3 sequence is 16 residues long. CDR3 nucleotides: TGCGCCAGCAGCTTGGTGGGCGGGACCTACCAAGAGACCCAGTACTTC. Amino acids: CASSLVGGTYQETQYF.

The CDR3: CASSLQGREETQYF. The CDR3 DNA sequence: TGCGCCAGCAGCCTTCAGGGTAGGGAAGAGACCCAGTACTTC. The chain joins TRBV5-1 to TRBJ2-5; maybe TRBD1 (5 bases). Germline CDR1 SGHRS, CDR2 YFSETQ. V was pared by 4 bases and J by 3 bases, with 13 bases between. The CDR3 sequence is 14 residues long.

The count of this clone is one. This chain connects TRBV7-2 to TRBJ1-2; D ambiguous. This CDR3 is built from 15 residues. V lost 0 bases and J lost 3, with 11 bases in between. Germline CDR1 SGHTA, CDR2 FQGNSA. The CDR3 DNA follows: TGTGCCAGCAGCTTAGCGCTCGGCAGTTACTATGGCTACACCTTC. Protein product: CASSLALGSYYGYTF.

This rearrangement joins TRBV14 to TRBJ2-2; 7 nucleotides agree with TRBD1. The CDR3 has 14 residues. Germline V lookup: CDR1 SGHDN, CDR2 FVKESK. With 6 bases clipped from V and 4 bases from J, the junction kept 5 bases outside the gene matches. The CDR3 protein is CASRSGQFTGELFF. The CDR3 DNA sequence: TGTGCCAGCAGGTCGGGACAGTTCACCGGGGAGCTGTTTTTT.

This rearrangement joins TRBV7-2 to TRBJ1-1; D is possibly TRBD1 (6 bases). Germline CDR1 SGHTA, CDR2 FQGNSA. V lost 5 bases to trimming and J lost 4 bases, with 11 bases between them. This CDR3 is built from 13 residues. CDR3 in DNA: TGTGCCAGCAGCCCTCAGGGGCTCACTGAAGCTTTCTTT. Translated: CASSPQGLTEAFF. Full variable domain (rest looked up from reference TRBV7-2 and TRBJ1-1): GAGVSQSPSNKVTEKGKDVELRCDPISGHTALYWYRQSLGQGLEFLIYFQGNSAPDKSGLPSDRFSAERTGGSVSTLTIQRTQQEDSAVYLCASSPQGLTEAFFGQGTRLTVV.

CDR3 residues: CASSSQGSKNIQYF. In DNA form, the CDR3 reads TGCGCCAGCAGCTCCCAGGGGTCCAAAAACATTCAGTACTTC. This chain uses TRBV5-1 with TRBJ2-4; TRBD1 is a possible D gene (6 bases). From germline, CDR1 is SGHRS and CDR2 YFSETQ. The CDR3 extends over 14 amino acids. Trimming pared 3 bases from V and 2 bases from J, leaving 9 bases between.

This clone came up a few times. The gene calls are TRBV30 and TRBJ2-7, with 7 bases aligning to TRBD1. Germline V gene data show CDR1 as GTSNPN and CDR2 as SVGIG (reference sequence). Losses at the gene ends were 3 bases for V and 7 bases for J; bases not matched to a gene: 12. The CDR3 loop spans 14 amino acids. CDR3 nucleotide sequence: TGTGCCTGGAGAGGGCCAGGGACAGTGGGGGAGCAGTACTTC. Its translation is CAWRGPGTVGEQYF.